The clone carrying this T cell receptor beta chain was observed a single time. Antigen: not known. These data come from a study of post-analysis software for immune sequencing data. Trimming stripped 5 bases from V and 4 bases from J, with 12 bases between. The CDR3 has 14 residues. Germline lookup yields CDR1 PRHDT and CDR2 FYEKMQ (reference sequence). Study-wide results and caveats: Controls showed lower frequencies than patients for five or six TRBV segments, and TRBV5-6, TRBV5-1 and TRBV20-1 were among these. Significantly lower normalized Chao1 diversity was seen in multiple sclerosis patients than in controls.

Researchers reported that TCR beta cDNA libraries carried unique molecular identifiers. TCRdb re-called the PCR reads with MiXCR, one entry per CDR3 protein. The data show a few hundred thousand distinct CDR3 sequences, with approximately 39% seen just once and under 9% held by the top ten. This receptor was taken from a girl aged 2-10 years with multiple sclerosis. Input material: blood. This chain links TRBV13 with TRBJ2-4, with D perhaps matching TRBD1 (7 bases). CDR3 DNA: TGTGCCAGCAGCCCGGAGGGGGCAAAAAACATTCAGTACTTC. This encodes CASSPEGAKNIQYF.